The 18 T cell receptor beta chains reported below all come from one sample, sequenced in a study of radiation and T cells in renal cell carcinoma. The repertoire was sequenced with immunoSEQ multiplex PCR; TCRdb's copy has only in-frame clones and lacks some. Counted here are about 95,000 clones, 70% to 90% occurring once; the ten biggest clones make up around 7.9%. Described time point: baseline pretreatment blood. Treatment meaning: 15 Gy SBRT to primary tumor, nephrectomy 4 weeks later. Specimen: blood, collected from a patient whose treatment included radiotherapy and nephrectomy. The receptors were gathered from a man in his fifties or sixties with renal cell carcinoma.

The chain joins TRBV6-5 to TRBJ2-6; D gene uncertain. The V end was cut by 4 bases, the J end by 2 bases, with 9 bases between. This CDR3 comprises 15 residues. The germline CDR1 and CDR2 sequences are MNHEY and SVGAGI. The CDR3 nucleotides are TGTGCCAGCAGTTCGCAGGCGACTGGGGCCAACGTCCTGACTTTC. Translated, it gives CASSSQATGANVLTF.

V is TRBV19 and J is TRBJ1-2; D is perhaps TRBD1 (5 bases). The CDR3 contains 14 residues. Trimming left V 3 bases short and J 0 bases short, with 8 bases between. Germline V lookup: CDR1 LNHDA, CDR2 SQIVND (reference sequence). CDR3 sequence: CASSIQGTNYGYTF. CDR3 nucleotide sequence: TGTGCCAGTAGTATTCAGGGAACTAACTATGGCTACACCTTC.

This chain uses TRBV18 with TRBJ2-3, with D perhaps TRBD2 (5 bases). Trimming removed 2 bases at V and 2 bases at J, with 11 bases between. Germline V gene sequence: CDR1 KGHSH, CDR2 LQKENI. The CDR3 has 15 residues. The CDR3 DNA reads TGTGCCAGCTCACCAGGGAGAGCGGCCACAGATACGCAGTATTTT. It translates to CASSPGRAATDTQYF.

The chain recombines TRBV28 with TRBJ2-7; D perhaps matches TRBD2 (6 bases). Per germline, CDR1 MDHEN and CDR2 SYDVKM. This CDR3 has 13 residues. V was pared by 2 bases and J by 3 bases, with 8 bases between. CDR3 loop: CASSLRRDYEQYF. The CDR3 DNA reads TGTGCCAGCAGTTTAAGGCGGGACTACGAGCAGTACTTC.

This clone was counted once. This chain links TRBV19 with TRBJ1-1; D remains ambiguous. The germline V and J ends were trimmed by 5 bases and 6 bases, with 16 bases remaining between them. The germline V gene encodes CDR1 LNHDA and CDR2 SQIVND (reference sequence). CDR3 size: 14 residues. CDR3 bases: TGTGCCAGTAGTGTCGGGCGCGCCGGTCCTGAAGCTTTCTTT. Translation gives CASSVGRAGPEAFF.

This chain uses TRBV19 with TRBJ1-5; no clear D gene. Germline CDR1 LNHDA, CDR2 SQIVND (reference sequence). This CDR3 comprises 16 residues. V dropped 0 bases and J dropped 7 bases, with 16 bases sitting between them. The CDR3 loop is CASSIDPSRVGQPQHF. The CDR3 nucleotides read TGTGCCAGTAGTATAGATCCATCGAGGGTGGGGCAGCCCCAGCATTTT. Based on the CDR3 plus reference TRBV19 and TRBJ1-5, the full variable domain is DGGITQSPKYLFRKEGQNVTLSCEQNLNHDAMYWYRQDPGQGLRLIYYSQIVNDFQKGDIAEGYSVSREKKESFPLTVTSAQKNPTAFYLCASSIDPSRVGQPQHFGDGTRLSIL.

The rearrangement joins TRBV10-3 to TRBJ2-7, with D perhaps TRBD1 (6 bases). Germline V gives CDR1 ENHRY, CDR2 SYGVKD. Trimming took off 5 bases at V and 4 bases at J, with 9 bases between the two ends. This CDR3 contains 12 residues. The DNA for the CDR3 is TGTGCCATCAGTTGGGACATTTACGAGCAGTACTTC. As protein: CAISWDIYEQYF.

The V call is TRBV30, the J call TRBJ1-3; D gene uncertain. The length of the CDR3 is 13 residues. V was pared by 5 bases and J by 0 bases, with 8 bases between. Per germline, CDR1 GTSNPN and CDR2 SVGIG (reference sequence). CDR3 bases: TGTGCCTGGCAGACTACCTCTGGAAACACCATATATTTT. It translates to CAWQTTSGNTIYF.

The gene calls are TRBV6-6 and TRBJ2-1, with a tentative D call TRBD1 (6 bases). The CDR3 sequence is 15 residues long. Germline CDR1 MNHNY, CDR2 SVGAGI (reference sequence). Between the trimmed V and J ends, which lost 7 bases and 3 bases, there was a span of 16 bases. The CDR3 nucleotides read TGTGCCAGCAAATCTCAACGAGGGGGCTACAATGAGCAGTTCTTC. The encoded protein is CASKSQRGGYNEQFF.

The chain recombines TRBV6-6 with TRBJ1-4; TRBD1 matches 9 bases. The CDR3 is 13 residues long. Per the germline V gene, CDR1 is MNHNY and CDR2 is SVGAGI (reference sequence). V lost 10 bases to trimming and J lost 5 bases; unmatched junction nucleotides: 5. The CDR3 region is CATSDRGNEKLFF. The CDR3, as DNA: TGTGCCACCTCGGACAGGGGAAATGAAAAACTGTTTTTT.

The J gene is TRBJ2-5, the V gene TRBV18; 8 bases align to TRBD2. This CDR3 spans 15 amino acids. Germline V gives CDR1 KGHSH, CDR2 LQKENI. Trimming cost V 5 bases and J 5 bases; bases outside gene matches: 10. In DNA, the CDR3 is TGTGCCAGCTCATATCAGCGGGAGTTCCGTGAGACCCAGTACTTC. Its translation is CASSYQREFRETQYF.

The V and J genes are TRBV18 and TRBJ1-5, with TRBD1 matching over 8 bases. CDR1 is KGHSH, CDR2 LQKENI, per germline. V shed 4 bases and J 0 bases; nucleotides not matched to a gene: 2. This CDR3 spans 15 amino acids. CDR3 bases: TGTGCCAGCTCACTGACAGGGGATAGCAATCAGCCCCAGCATTTT. Protein sequence: CASSLTGDSNQPQHF.

This clone was detected only once. The V gene is TRBV19, the J gene TRBJ1-2; TRBD1 agrees at 10 bases. The germline V gene has CDR1 LNHDA and CDR2 SQIVND (reference sequence). The CDR3 totals 15 residues. The ends lost 2 bases at V and 6 bases at J; junction bases unmatched: 6. DNA for the CDR3: TGTGCCAGTAGTATACCCTGGACAGGGGGAGATGGCTACACCTTC. This translates into CASSIPWTGGDGYTF.

CDR3 bases: TGCGCCAGCAGCTGGGGACAGGGGGCCGGGGAGCTGTTTTTT. Its translation: CASSWGQGAGELFF. This chain joins TRBV5-1 and TRBJ2-2; 11 bases agree with TRBD1. The V gene's germline CDR1 is SGHRS and CDR2 YFSETQ. The CDR3 contains 14 residues. Trimming took 3 bases from V and 6 from J; bases not matched to a gene: 1. Combining the CDR3 with reference TRBV5-1 and TRBJ2-2 gives the whole variable domain KAGVTQTPRYLIKTRGQQVTLSCSPISGHRSVSWYQQTPGQGLQFLFEYFSETQRNKGNFPGRFSGRQFSNSRSEMNVSTLELGDSALYLCASSWGQGAGELFFGEGSRLTVL.

This clone appeared a single time. The chain is built from TRBV5-1 and TRBJ1-6, with 9 bases fitting TRBD1. Germline V gene lookup returns CDR1 SGHRS and CDR2 YFSETQ. This CDR3 comprises 16 residues. V was clipped by 4 bases and J by 7 bases; unmatched bases: 9. Here the CDR3 DNA reads TGCGCCAGCAGCCCTACTACTGGGACAGGGAATTCACCCCTCCACTTT. It encodes CASSPTTGTGNSPLHF. Filled out from reference TRBV5-1 and TRBJ1-6, the complete variable domain reads KAGVTQTPRYLIKTRGQQVTLSCSPISGHRSVSWYQQTPGQGLQFLFEYFSETQRNKGNFPGRFSGRQFSNSRSEMNVSTLELGDSALYLCASSPTTGTGNSPLHFGNGTRLTVT.

The chain links TRBV30 to TRBJ2-4, with D perhaps matching TRBD2 (5 bases). Germline V gene lookup returns CDR1 GTSNPN and CDR2 SVGIG (reference sequence). Trimming stripped 3 bases from V and 6 bases from J, with 21 bases between. This CDR3 has 16 amino acids. CDR3 in amino acids: CAWSASNYGERNIQYF. The CDR3 DNA follows: TGTGCCTGGAGCGCCTCAAACTACGGGGAACGAAACATTCAGTACTTC.

The rearrangement joins TRBV18 to TRBJ1-6; TRBD1 matches at 9 bases. V lost 5 bases, J lost 5 bases, and 7 bases stayed unmatched. Germline V gene sequence: CDR1 KGHSH, CDR2 LQKENI. The CDR3 extends over 16 amino acids. The CDR3 sequence is CASSLTGGMNNSPLHF. CDR3 nucleotide sequence: TGTGCCAGCTCATTAACAGGGGGCATGAATAATTCACCCCTCCACTTT.

The chain recombines TRBV29-1 with TRBJ2-5, with 8 bases aligning to TRBD1. The V segment lost 5 bases and the J segment 4 bases; nucleotides outside the gene matches: 6. The CDR3 covers 13 residues. Germline V lookup: CDR1 SQVTM, CDR2 ANQGSEA. The CDR3 coding sequence is TGCAGCGTTATCAGGGGGCTCGTAGAGACCCAGTACTTC. As protein: CSVIRGLVETQYF.